A single sample is the source of the 7 T cell receptor beta chains below, sequenced in a study of T cells in Graves' hyperthyroidism and ophthalmopathy. Researchers amplified the TCR beta CDR3 regions from RNA transcripts. TCR CDR3 underwent first-round RT-PCR with the HTBI primer set. TCRdb used MiXCR to reprocess the multiplex PCR reads, holding one entry per CDR3 protein. In the table there are hundreds of thousands of distinct CDR3 sequences, approximately 20% of which are singletons. The sequenced material came from blood. These receptors were collected from a man aged 40-49 years with Graves' ophthalmopathy.

This chain joins TRBV27 and TRBJ2-1, with 11 nucleotides matching TRBD2. CDR3 length: 15 residues. The ends lost 2 bases at V and 14 bases at J; junction bases unmatched: 11. Germline assignment: CDR1 MNHEY and CDR2 SMNVEV (reference sequence). The CDR3 loop is CASSLGLAGGSGEFF. The CDR3 bases are TGTGCCAGCAGTTTAGGTCTAGCGGGGGGCTCCGGTGAGTTCTTC.

There are a few counts of this clonotype. The chain is built from TRBV10-3 and TRBJ1-2; 7 nucleotides line up with TRBD1. The CDR3 has 14 amino acids. The V gene's germline CDR1 is ENHRY and CDR2 SYGVKD. Trimming cost V 8 bases and J 7 bases; bases outside gene matches: 13. The CDR3 bases are TGTGCCATCGGGTCCGACAGGGAAGTGAGTGGCTACACCTTC. Its protein product is CAIGSDREVSGYTF.

This clonotype has a handful of counts. The genes are TRBV20-1 and TRBJ1-1; no definite D call. CDR3 length: 14 residues. CDR1 is DFQATT and CDR2 is SNEGSKA in the germline V gene (reference sequence). V lost 1 base and J lost 7, with 16 bases in between. The CDR3 sequence is CSARAKWGRDEAFF. The CDR3 coding sequence is TGCAGTGCTAGAGCGAAGTGGGGTAGGGATGAAGCTTTCTTT.

In this sample, this clonotype turned up many times. The chain combines TRBV2 with TRBJ1-5; unclear D gene. V lost 3 bases, J lost 3 bases, and 12 bases lay in between. This CDR3 has 15 residues. Germline assignment: CDR1 SNHLY and CDR2 FYNNEI. The CDR3 nucleotides are TGTGCCAGCAGTGAGGCCCGACAAACCAATCAGCCCCAGCATTTT. It is translated as CASSEARQTNQPQHF.

The V call is TRBV27, the J call TRBJ2-7, with D hard to call. V lost 8 bases and J 1 base, leaving 12 bases between the germline ends. From germline, CDR1 is MNHEY and CDR2 SMNVEV (reference sequence). The CDR3 has 13 residues. The DNA of the CDR3 is TGTGCCAGCCGCCGAGCTTGGTCCTACGAGCAGTACTTC. Its translation is CASRRAWSYEQYF.

The chain carries TRBV20-1 and TRBJ2-7; 13 bases align to TRBD2. Germline V gives CDR1 DFQATT, CDR2 SNEGSKA (reference sequence). Losses at the gene ends were 0 bases for V and 0 bases for J; bases not matched to a gene: 14. CDR3 length: 20 amino acids. The CDR3 sequence: CSARDQTSGRPTLSSYEQYF. The CDR3 coding sequence is TGCAGTGCTAGAGACCAGACTAGCGGGAGGCCGACCCTTAGCTCCTACGAGCAGTACTTC.

This clonotype was found a few times. The chain carries TRBV7-2 and TRBJ1-5; a weak D match, TRBD1 (5 bases). This CDR3 is 18 amino acids long. V lost 4 bases and J 2 bases, leaving 21 bases between the germline ends. Germline CDR1 is SGHTA and CDR2 is FQGNSA. CDR3 nucleotide sequence: TGTGCCAGCAGCTCACTTATTTTGGGGGGACCGGGCAATCAGCCCCAGCATTTT. Its protein is CASSSLILGGPGNQPQHF.